This is a list of T cell receptor beta chains from one sample in a study of OX40 agonist ivuxolimab in advanced cancers. The protocol was immunoSEQ multiplex PCR, while the TCRdb copy is restricted to in-frame clones and leaves out a portion. Seen here are 40,000 or so clones, around 86% observed once, and the top ten hold over 0.3%. The input for sequencing was CD4+ or CD8+ T cells sorted from blood, taken in a trial of the OX40 agonist ivuxolimab. Receptor source: an adult with an advanced solid tumor such as melanoma, head and neck, liver or kidney cancer. Both conserved end residues are part of each CDR3. The D gene is left open where the match is weak. Clone size appears in some rows only: once, few, many, or a class for an expanded clone.

v_call	clone_size	d_call	j_call	cdr3_aa	cdr3_nt
TRBV7-2	.	TRBD1	TRBJ2-1	CASSNDRGSYNEQFF	TGTGCCAGCAGCAACGACAGGGGCTCCTACAATGAGCAGTTCTTC
TRBV30	.	TRBD2	TRBJ2-7	CAWGKAAGAYEQYF	TGTGCCTGGGGCAAAGCGGCGGGAGCCTACGAGCAGTACTTC
TRBV19	.	TRBD1	TRBJ2-6	CASSFPSGQTLSGANVLTF	TGTGCCAGTAGTTTCCCCTCGGGACAGACTCTTTCTGGGGCCAACGTCCTGACTTTC
TRBV6-5	few	TRBD1	TRBJ1-2	CASSRTGGGNYGYTF	TGTGCCAGCAGCCGGACAGGGGGCGGGAACTATGGCTACACCTTC
TRBV30	.	.	TRBJ2-1	CAWSVPGLGVNEQFF	TGTGCCTGGAGTGTACCAGGGTTAGGGGTCAATGAGCAGTTCTTC
TRBV10-3	.	TRBD1	TRBJ2-4	CAISPGTGFENIQYF	TGTGCCATCAGTCCCGGGACAGGGTTCGAAAACATTCAGTACTTC
TRBV7-2	.	.	TRBJ1-5	CASSPSPTNSNQPQHF	TGTGCCAGCAGCCCCAGTCCGACAAATAGCAATCAGCCCCAGCATTTT
TRBV6-4	.	TRBD1	TRBJ1-1	CASSDTDRGTEAFF	TGTGCCAGCAGTGACACAGACAGGGGAACTGAAGCTTTCTTT
TRBV30	.	TRBD2	TRBJ2-2	CAWTLAGAPGTGELFF	TGTGCCTGGACCTTAGCGGGAGCGCCGGGCACCGGGGAGCTGTTTTTT
TRBV28	.	.	TRBJ2-7	CASSYRYEQYF	TGTGCCAGCAGTTACCGCTACGAGCAGTACTTC
TRBV29-1	.	TRBD2	TRBJ2-7	CSVGTSSYEQYF	TGCAGCGTCGGGACTAGCTCCTACGAGCAGTACTTC
TRBV19	.	.	TRBJ2-2	CASSSRRGVVVTGELFF	TGTGCCAGTAGTTCGCGGCGAGGGGTGGTAGTCACCGGGGAGCTGTTTTTT
TRBV7-9	.	.	TRBJ1-3	CASSLPKGSDTIYF	TGTGCCAGCAGCCTCCCAAAGGGTTCAGACACCATATATTTT
TRBV7-9	once	.	TRBJ1-6	CASSETRDSPLHF	TGTGCCAGCAGCGAGACCCGGGATTCACCCCTCCACTTT
TRBV7-2	.	.	TRBJ1-2	CASSLGPTNYGYTF	TGTGCCAGCAGCCTTGGGCCCACTAACTATGGCTACACCTTC
TRBV2	.	TRBD1	TRBJ2-7	CASKLQTGTYEQYF	TGTGCCAGCAAGTTACAGACAGGGACCTACGAGCAGTACTTC
TRBV5-1	.	TRBD2	TRBJ2-3	CASSSASSGGVTDTQYF	TGCGCCAGCAGCTCCGCATCTAGCGGGGGGGTCACAGATACGCAGTATTTT
TRBV4-1	.	.	TRBJ2-3	CASSQGLYYTDTQYF	TGCGCCAGCAGCCAAGGACTATATTACACAGATACGCAGTATTTT
TRBV7-9	once	.	TRBJ1-1	CANGSGLQGTEAFF	TGTGCCAATGGTTCGGGCCTCCAAGGGACTGAAGCTTTCTTT
TRBV7-9	.	.	TRBJ2-3	CASHQGAGYTDTQYF	TGTGCCTCCCACCAGGGAGCAGGCTATACAGATACGCAGTATTTT
TRBV18	.	.	TRBJ2-5	CASSPPGLQETQYF	TGTGCCAGCTCACCACCGGGGTTACAAGAGACCCAGTACTTC
TRBV29-1	.	.	TRBJ1-2	CSVGGNSGSRYGYTF	TGCAGCGTAGGAGGCAACAGCGGCTCCAGATATGGCTACACCTTC
TRBV5-8	once	TRBD1	TRBJ2-3	CASSVQQGALTDTQYF	TGTGCCAGCAGCGTTCAACAGGGGGCTTTGACAGATACGCAGTATTTT
TRBV6-1	.	TRBD2	TRBJ2-2	CASSEILQGLAGNTGELFF	TGTGCCAGCAGTGAAATACTTCAAGGACTAGCGGGAAACACCGGGGAGCTGTTTTTT
TRBV7-7	once	.	TRBJ1-5	CAGARTPKNQPQHF	TGTGCTGGAGCACGGACCCCGAAGAATCAGCCCCAGCATTTT
TRBV18	.	TRBD1	TRBJ1-1	CASSPRGAEAFF	TGTGCCAGCTCTCCCAGGGGGGCGGAAGCTTTCTTT
TRBV7-2	.	.	TRBJ2-7	CASSLGLVVYEQYF	TGTGCCAGCAGCCTGGGACTTGTAGTATACGAGCAGTACTTC